The 2 T cell receptor beta chains given below trace back to one sample, sequenced in a study of blood T cell repertoires in COVID-19. The repertoire was sequenced with immunoSEQ multiplex PCR; TCRdb's copy has only in-frame clones and lacks some. The sample holds a few hundred thousand clones, about 90% seen once. The sample comprised peripheral blood. The receptors here all came from a woman in her forties with COVID-19, enrolled during active disease.

This clone was seen many times. The chain is built from TRBV10-3 and TRBJ1-5, with D perhaps TRBD1 (5 bases). The germline V and J ends were trimmed by 3 bases and 0 bases, with 12 bases remaining between them. Germline CDR1 and CDR2: ENHRY and SYGVKD. The CDR3 runs to 16 residues. The CDR3 is CAISDQDSYSNQPQHF. In DNA form, the CDR3 reads TGTGCCATCAGTGACCAAGACAGTTATAGCAATCAGCCCCAGCATTTT.

The chain carries TRBV21-1 and TRBJ2-7; TRBD2 is taken as the D call from the table, unchecked against the DNA. TRBV21-1 is listed as a pseudogene. The CDR3 has 13 amino acids. CDR3 region: CASSAEGPYEQYF. The CDR3 DNA sequence: TGTGCCAGCAGCGCGGAGGGGCCCTACGAGCAGTACTTC.